This TCR beta chain derives from a study of preoperative IRX-2 immunotherapy in early breast cancer. TCRdb's copy holds only in-frame clones and misses some; the assay was immunoSEQ multiplex PCR. The data contain about 10,000 clones, 75% to 90% of them singletons. The treatment is: preoperative locoregional IRX-2 cytokine immunotherapy. Samples came from a phase Ib trial of preoperative locoregional IRX-2 cytokine immunotherapy. The germline V gene encodes CDR1 SGHRS and CDR2 YFSETQ. Trimming took 0 bases from V and 7 from J, leaving 13 bases between them. CDR3 length: 14 residues. The chain recombines TRBV5-1 with TRBJ1-2; possibly TRBD1 for D (5 bases). This TCR came from a human donor with breast cancer. Sequencing used lymph node tissue, obtained before IRX-2 immunotherapy. The CDR3, as DNA: TGCGCCAGCAGCTTGGCTTCTACCCAGGGTGGCTACACCTTC. This sequence encodes CASSLASTQGGYTF.